Reported below is one T cell receptor (beta chain). These data belong to a study of technical replicates of blood from a handful of donors. Method: immunoSEQ multiplex PCR; TCRdb's copy keeps in-frame clones and lacks some. The sample has about 86,000 clones, just over 95% seen once. Deletions cut 3 bases from V and 3 bases from J, with 5 bases between. Germline-derived CDR1 and CDR2 are KGHSH and LQKENI. This CDR3 spans 13 amino acids. The J gene is TRBJ2-2, the V gene TRBV18; D may be TRBD2 (5 bases). Sequenced: T cells isolated from PBMCs. The origin of this receptor is a human donor in good health. CDR3 residues: CASSPGDTGELFF. CDR3 coding DNA: TGTGCCAGCTCACCGGGAGACACCGGGGAGCTGTTTTTT. The full variable domain, with the rest looked up from reference TRBV18 and TRBJ2-2, is NAGVMQNPRHLVRRRGQEARLRCSPMKGHSHVYWYRQLPEEGLKFMVYLQKENIIDESGMPKERFSAEFPKEGPSILRIQQVVRGDSAAYFCASSPGDTGELFFGEGSRLTVL.